This entry lists 26 T cell receptor beta chains sequenced from one sample in a study of cytomegalovirus exposure and HLA in healthy donors. The method was immunoSEQ multiplex PCR; TCRdb's version includes in-frame clones alone and lacks a portion of them. The table shows roughly 130,000 clones, with roughly 86% occurring only once. The sequenced sample was PBMCs. The source is a man aged 25-45 years in good health and CMV-seronegative.

This clone was counted a single time. The J gene is TRBJ1-2, the V gene TRBV18; D may be TRBD1 (5 bases). Trimming took off 3 bases at V and 6 bases at J, with 14 bases between the two ends. CDR3 length equals 14 residues. CDR1 KGHSH and CDR2 LQKENI come from the germline V gene. The chain's CDR3 is CASSPREGRDGYTF. CDR3 bases: TGTGCCAGCTCACCTAGGGAGGGACGGGATGGCTACACCTTC.

The chain has TRBV5-1 and TRBJ1-5; D is unresolved. The CDR3 consists of 13 residues. Germline loops: CDR1 SGHRS, CDR2 YFSETQ. Trimming took off 5 bases at V and 0 bases at J, with 6 bases between the two ends. The CDR3 spells CASSLSSNQPQHF. CDR3 nucleotides: TGCGCCAGCAGTCTCAGTAGCAATCAGCCCCAGCATTTT.

The rearrangement links TRBV6-1 to TRBJ1-2, with 8 nucleotides matching TRBD1. This CDR3 is 17 amino acids long. From germline, CDR1 is MNHNS and CDR2 SASEGT. V was pared by 3 bases and J by 0 bases, with 9 bases of the junction left unmatched. The CDR3 here is CASSDWTGRASNYGYTF. The CDR3 bases are TGTGCCAGCAGTGATTGGACAGGGAGGGCGTCTAACTATGGCTACACCTTC.

The chain employs TRBV5-1 and TRBJ1-4, with D tentatively TRBD1 (6 bases). Germline CDR1 reads SGHRS; CDR2 reads YFSETQ. The CDR3 has 14 residues. Trimming stripped 5 bases from V and 8 bases from J, with 16 bases between. CDR3 sequence (DNA): TGCGCCAGCAGGGCGGGCAGGGGCGACGAAAAACTGTTTTTT. This codes for CASRAGRGDEKLFF.

CDR3 DNA: TGTGCCACCCGGACTAGCGGGAGCCTGGATACGCAGTATTTT. This gives the protein CATRTSGSLDTQYF. J is TRBJ2-3 and V is TRBV6-4, with 13 bases matching TRBD2. Germline lookup yields CDR1 MRHNA and CDR2 SNTAGT. V dropped 10 bases and J dropped 6; count of bases not matched to a gene: 7. The CDR3 is 14 amino acids.

The J gene is TRBJ1-5, the V gene TRBV6-1, with D possibly TRBD1 on 6 matching bases. The CDR3 length is 18 residues. Per germline, CDR1 MNHNS and CDR2 SASEGT. Trimming shortened V by 1 base and J by 5 bases, and 21 bases separated the two germline ends. CDR3 DNA: TGTGCCAGCAGTGAAGAACAGTACAGGGCGGACGGAGATCAGCCCCAGCATTTT. Amino acid sequence: CASSEEQYRADGDQPQHF.

The chain combines TRBV18 with TRBJ2-7; D is perhaps TRBD2 (6 bases). From germline, CDR1 is KGHSH and CDR2 LQKENI. V was trimmed by 3 bases and J by 2 bases, leaving 14 bases between them. The CDR3 extends over 15 amino acids. CDR3 in amino acids: CASSPGAGRTYEQYF. CDR3 sequence (DNA): TGTGCCAGCTCACCCGGGGCGGGACGAACCTACGAGCAGTACTTC.

The CDR3 DNA sequence: TGTGCCAGCAGCGTACCCAGCGGGGTCACAGATACGCAGTATTTT. It translates to CASSVPSGVTDTQYF. J is TRBJ2-3 and V is TRBV9; 7 nucleotides match TRBD2. V lost 1 base and J lost 2; bases outside the gene matches: 4. The CDR3 runs 15 residues. Germline V gene lookup returns CDR1 SGDLS and CDR2 YYNGEE.

V is TRBV29-1 and J is TRBJ2-5; the D gene is possibly TRBD1 (5 bases). This CDR3 contains 12 residues. V shed 3 bases and J shed 5 bases, with 10 bases lying between them. Germline-derived CDR1 and CDR2 are SQVTM and ANQGSEA. The CDR3 DNA follows: TGCAGCGTTGATGTGGGGCTGGAGACCCAGTACTTC. Translating gives CSVDVGLETQYF.

The genes are TRBV7-9 and TRBJ1-1; 8 bases fit TRBD1. The CDR3 covers 16 residues. Germline trimming cut 7 bases from V and 10 bases from J; bases unmatched to any gene: 20. CDR1 and CDR2 (germline): SEHNR, FQNEAQ (reference sequence). The CDR3 here is CASTSIETGQEIGAFF. CDR3 sequence (DNA): TGTGCCAGCACGAGCATTGAAACGGGACAGGAGATCGGAGCTTTCTTT.

The chain has TRBV19 and TRBJ2-2; 8 bases map to TRBD2. Germline V gene data show CDR1 as LNHDA and CDR2 as SQIVND (reference sequence). The CDR3 contains 16 residues. J lost 3 bases, V lost 3 bases, and 6 bases had no gene match. CDR3 coding DNA: TGTGCCAGTAGTATCTGGCGAGCGGGAGACACCGGGGAGCTGTTTTTT. This gives the protein CASSIWRAGDTGELFF.

The rearrangement uses TRBV5-1 and TRBJ2-7, with a possible D match to TRBD2 (5 bases). There are 14 residues in the CDR3. The V gene lost 2 bases and the J gene lost 0 bases, with 9 bases spanning the gap. The germline gives CDR1 SGHRS, CDR2 YFSETQ. Here the CDR3 reads CASSFSGGSYEQYF. The CDR3 bases are TGCGCCAGCAGCTTTTCAGGAGGCTCCTACGAGCAGTACTTC. The variable domain in full, with the rest retrieved from reference TRBV5-1 and TRBJ2-7, is KAGVTQTPRYLIKTRGQQVTLSCSPISGHRSVSWYQQTPGQGLQFLFEYFSETQRNKGNFPGRFSGRQFSNSRSEMNVSTLELGDSALYLCASSFSGGSYEQYFGPGTRLTVT.

The rearrangement links TRBV30 to TRBJ1-1, with TRBD1 matching over 7 bases. Losses at the gene ends were 3 bases for V and 5 bases for J; bases not matched to a gene: 12. CDR1 and CDR2 from the germline V gene are GTSNPN and SVGIG (reference sequence). The CDR3 has 15 amino acids. In nucleotides, the CDR3 is TGTGCCTGGAGCCCCTCGACAGGGAGGTTAACTGAAGCTTTCTTT. Its protein is CAWSPSTGRLTEAFF.

This chain links TRBV7-9 with TRBJ2-7; 10 bases map to TRBD2. The CDR3 loop spans 14 amino acids. Germline V gene sequence: CDR1 SEHNR, CDR2 FQNEAQ (reference sequence). The trim removed 5 bases at V and 3 bases at J, leaving 4 bases unmatched. CDR3 amino acids: CASSGWTSGYEQYF. In nucleotides, the CDR3 is TGTGCCAGCAGCGGGTGGACTAGCGGCTACGAGCAGTACTTC.

The gene calls are TRBV27 and TRBJ2-1; 7 bases map to TRBD2. The CDR3 covers 14 residues. V lost 8 bases and J lost 9; bases outside the gene matches: 13. Per the germline V gene, CDR1 is MNHEY and CDR2 is SMNVEV (reference sequence). The CDR3 protein is CASGLAGKTVEQFF. CDR3 DNA sequence: TGTGCCAGCGGGTTAGCGGGTAAAACAGTTGAGCAGTTCTTC.

The V call is TRBV5-1, the J call TRBJ2-7, with a tentative D call TRBD1 (7 bases). V was clipped by 0 bases and J by 0 bases, with 13 bases between them. CDR3 size: 16 residues. Germline V lookup: CDR1 SGHRS, CDR2 YFSETQ. CDR3 coding DNA: TGCGCCAGCAGCTTGGCTTACAGGGGACTCTCCTACGAGCAGTACTTC. Its translation is CASSLAYRGLSYEQYF.

This clone has just one count. This chain uses TRBV5-1 with TRBJ2-7, with a weak D call TRBD2 (6 bases). The CDR3 has 14 amino acids. The germline V gene has CDR1 SGHRS and CDR2 YFSETQ. V lost 7 bases to trimming and J lost 3 bases, with 17 bases between them. CDR3 region: CASSAGGNLYEQYF. The CDR3 nucleotides are TGCGCCAGCTCCGCTGGCGGGAACCTCTACGAGCAGTACTTC.

The chain recombines TRBV19 with TRBJ2-3; D not resolved. The germline V gene has CDR1 LNHDA and CDR2 SQIVND (reference sequence). Trimming took off 6 bases at V and 4 bases at J, with 11 bases between the two ends. CDR3 length: 13 residues. CDR3 in amino acids: CASRSLAADTQYF. The CDR3, as DNA: TGTGCCAGTAGATCCTTGGCCGCAGATACGCAGTATTTT.

The chain couples TRBV7-2 to TRBJ2-2; TRBD1 aligns across 7 bases. The ends lost 2 bases at V and 4 bases at J; junction bases unmatched: 10. The germline V gene encodes CDR1 SGHTA and CDR2 FQGNSA. CDR3 length: 17 amino acids. The CDR3 region is CASSLLFRGGRTGELFF. The CDR3 bases are TGTGCCAGCAGCTTACTCTTTAGAGGGGGCCGCACCGGGGAGCTGTTTTTT.

The rearrangement joins TRBV21-1 to TRBJ1-2; the table names TRBD1, a call not compared with the DNA. TRBV21-1 corresponds to a pseudogene. The CDR3 runs to 16 residues. CDR3 sequence (DNA): TGTGCCAGCAGCAAAGCACCGACAGGGATCTATTTTGGCTACACCTTC. Translating it yields CASSKAPTGIYFGYTF.

The chain couples TRBV29-1 to TRBJ2-3; 9 nucleotides align to TRBD1. CDR1 and CDR2 (germline): SQVTM, ANQGSEA. Trimming cost V 7 bases and J 4 bases; bases outside gene matches: 9. The CDR3 consists of 14 residues. In DNA, the CDR3 is TGCAGCGGCTCCGGGACAGGGCATTCAGATACGCAGTATTTT. This codes for CSGSGTGHSDTQYF.

This chain links TRBV10-2 with TRBJ1-3; D remains unclear. V was shortened by 8 bases and J by 7 bases, with 12 bases between the two germline ends. The CDR3 is 12 residues long. Germline values: CDR1 WSHSY, CDR2 SAAADI. The CDR3 loop is CASGSSGNTIYF. CDR3 DNA sequence: TGCGCCAGCGGCTCTTCGGGGAACACCATATATTTT.

The genes are TRBV4-3 and TRBJ2-3, with 14 bases that match TRBD2. The germline CDR1 and CDR2 sequences are LGHNA and YSLEER. The V segment lost 4 bases and the J segment 4 bases; nucleotides outside the gene matches: 16. The CDR3 sequence is 20 residues long. Here the CDR3 reads CASSPTLGTSGRVGPDTQYF. CDR3 nucleotide sequence: TGCGCCAGCAGCCCAACTTTAGGGACTAGCGGGAGAGTTGGCCCAGATACGCAGTATTTT.

The genes are TRBV7-9 and TRBJ2-7, with 7 bases that match TRBD1. Germline-derived CDR1 and CDR2 are SEHNR and FQNEAQ (reference sequence). V lost 6 bases, J lost 3 bases, and 14 bases stayed unmatched. This CDR3 has 16 amino acids. The CDR3 protein is CASSLTSWGQNYEQYF. CDR3 DNA: TGTGCCAGCAGTTTAACCTCGTGGGGACAGAACTACGAGCAGTACTTC. Filled out from reference TRBV7-9 and TRBJ2-7, the complete variable domain reads DTGVSQNPRHKITKRGQNVTFRCDPISEHNRLYWYRQTLGQGPEFLTYFQNEAQLEKSRLLSDRFSAERPKGSFSTLEIQRTEQGDSAMYLCASSLTSWGQNYEQYFGPGTRLTVT.

The chain couples TRBV6-4 to TRBJ2-3; the match to TRBD1 covers 8 bases. The J segment lost 1 base and the V segment lost 3 bases, leaving 0 bases of the junction unmatched. This CDR3 is built from 14 residues. From germline, CDR1 is MRHNA and CDR2 SNTAGT. CDR3 in DNA: TGTGCCAGCAGTGAGGGACAGGGCACAGATACGCAGTATTTT. Translation: CASSEGQGTDTQYF.

The sample holds one count of this clone. The gene calls are TRBV18 and TRBJ2-6; tentative D call: TRBD1 (5 bases). V was cut by 0 bases and J by 2 bases, with 5 bases left in between. The CDR3 covers 15 residues. Germline V gene sequence: CDR1 KGHSH, CDR2 LQKENI. CDR3 coding DNA: TGTGCCAGCTCACCACCCAGGGCTGGGGCCAACGTCCTGACTTTC. This sequence encodes CASSPPRAGANVLTF.